These 18 T cell receptor beta chains share one sample of origin, sequenced in a study of long-term antiretroviral therapy in people with HIV. The assay used was immunoSEQ (version v3.0), run at survey level. The assay was immunoSEQ multiplex PCR, and TCRdb's table has in-frame clones only and misses some. Of around 30,000 clones listed, about 85% are singletons. The specimen comprised unsorted PBMCs, sampled 3 years after starting antiretroviral therapy. The receptor source for this set is a man in his forties with HIV.

The chain combines TRBV7-6 with TRBJ2-3; TRBD2 aligns across 12 bases. CDR1 and CDR2 from the germline V gene are SGHVS and FNYEAQ. CDR3 size: 14 residues. J lost 8 bases, V lost 5 bases, and 5 bases had no gene match. The CDR3 DNA reads TGTGCCAGCAGCCCGACTAGCGGGAGTGGTACGCAGTATTTT. It is translated as CASSPTSGSGTQYF.

The chain combines TRBV13 with TRBJ2-5, with 7 bases aligning to TRBD1. The V gene's germline CDR1 is PRHDT and CDR2 FYEKMQ (reference sequence). This CDR3 comprises 18 residues. The V segment lost 0 bases and the J segment 2 bases; nucleotides outside the gene matches: 12. In nucleotides, the CDR3 is TGTGCCAGCAGCTTAGGATATGAAACAGGGGCGACTCAAGAGACCCAGTACTTC. This translates into CASSLGYETGATQETQYF.

The rearrangement links TRBV5-4 to TRBJ2-5; 10 bases agree with TRBD2. Germline CDR1 is SGHNT and CDR2 is YYREEE (reference sequence). This CDR3 has 20 amino acids. Trimming removed 2 bases from V and 2 bases from J; junction bases left unmatched: 18. In DNA form, the CDR3 reads TGTGCCAGCAGCTTACGTCCTCCGGGACTAGCGTCAGGAGGTCAAGAGACCCAGTACTTC. Translating it yields CASSLRPPGLASGGQETQYF.

This chain links TRBV13 with TRBJ2-3; D uncertain. CDR1 and CDR2 from the germline V gene are PRHDT and FYEKMQ (reference sequence). V lost 5 bases to trimming and J lost 9 bases, with 6 bases between them. The CDR3 is 10 amino acids. The CDR3 region is CASSPGTQYF. The CDR3 coding sequence is TGTGCCAGCAGCCCCGGGACGCAGTATTTT.

There are a few counts of this clone. V is TRBV7-6 and J is TRBJ2-7, with a weak D call TRBD1 (6 bases). CDR1 SGHVS and CDR2 FNYEAQ come from the germline V gene. This CDR3 is 15 amino acids long. Trimming shortened V by 5 bases and J by 3 bases, and 17 bases separated the two germline ends. In nucleotides, the CDR3 is TGTGCCAGCAGCCAGGCAGGTCAGGGGCGCTACGAGCAGTACTTC. Amino acids: CASSQAGQGRYEQYF.

This sequence joins TRBV7-8 and TRBJ2-4, with D perhaps matching TRBD1 (6 bases). The CDR3 has 14 amino acids. V lost 5 bases and J 2 bases, leaving 10 bases between the germline ends. CDR1 is SGHVS and CDR2 is FQNEAQ in the germline V gene. This chain's CDR3 is CASSLGTTKNIQYF. The CDR3 DNA is TGTGCCAGCAGCCTCGGGACAACCAAAAACATTCAGTACTTC.

This clone was seen only a few times. The chain recombines TRBV12-5 with TRBJ2-7; no definite D call. The CDR3 has 13 residues. Germline V lookup: CDR1 LGHNT, CDR2 FRNRAP. V shed 4 bases and J shed 5 bases, with 12 bases lying between them. CDR3 sequence (DNA): TGTGCTAGTGGTTACGGACCGTGGGACGAGCAGTACTTC. It codes for CASGYGPWDEQYF.

This clone was counted between two and nine times. This chain joins TRBV27 and TRBJ1-2; D call uncertain. The germline CDR1 and CDR2 sequences are MNHEY and SMNVEV (reference sequence). The V end was cut by 11 bases, the J end by 4 bases, with 17 bases between. The CDR3 consists of 13 residues. In nucleotides, the CDR3 is TGTGCCTTCCCACGGGCCGGGTGCTATGGCTACACCTTC. It specifies CAFPRAGCYGYTF.

V usage is TRBV15 and J usage is TRBJ2-7; the match to TRBD2 covers 7 bases. CDR3 length: 19 amino acids. The junction had 17 bases not matched to a gene; V was cut back by 0 bases and J by 3 bases. CDR1 and CDR2 (germline): LNHNV, YYDKDF (reference sequence). CDR3 bases: TGTGCCACCAGCAGAGATAGGGGTACCGGGGGGTTCCCATTCTACGAGCAGTACTTC. This codes for CATSRDRGTGGFPFYEQYF.

A note on this clone: Other DNA sequences in the sample encode the same CDR3. The genes are TRBV5-1 and TRBJ1-2; 7 bases line up with TRBD1. The CDR3 sequence is 14 residues long. V lost 4 bases to trimming and J lost 3 bases; unmatched junction nucleotides: 6. Germline CDR1 is SGHRS and CDR2 is YFSETQ. The CDR3, as DNA: TGCGCCAGCAGCGGCAGGGACAGAGACTATGGCTACACCTTC. Amino acids: CASSGRDRDYGYTF.

The chain has TRBV28 and TRBJ1-5, with TRBD1 matching 10 bases. After removal of 5 bases from V and 5 bases from J, the junction contained 12 bases not matched to a gene. The CDR3 has 17 amino acids. Germline V gene lookup returns CDR1 MDHEN and CDR2 SYDVKM. CDR3 loop: CASSPSPGQGTHQPQHF. The CDR3 DNA reads TGTGCCAGCAGTCCCTCCCCGGGACAGGGGACGCATCAGCCCCAGCATTTT.

V usage is TRBV6-1 and J usage is TRBJ2-7; D is possibly TRBD1 or TRBD2 (5 bases each). Germline V CDR1 and CDR2: MNHNS, SASEGT. Trimming took 1 base from V and 3 from J, leaving 13 bases between them. The CDR3 has 15 amino acids. CDR3 protein: CASSEGYWGSYEQYF. The DNA of the CDR3 is TGTGCCAGCAGTGAAGGGTATTGGGGGAGCTACGAGCAGTACTTC.

The V gene is TRBV7-3, the J gene TRBJ2-2; D call uncertain. V shed 3 bases and J shed 0 bases, with 11 bases lying between them. CDR1 and CDR2 from the germline V gene are SGHTA and FQGTGA. This CDR3 region has 16 residues. The CDR3 reads CASSFQPVANTGELFF. As DNA, the CDR3 is TGTGCCAGCAGCTTCCAGCCCGTCGCGAACACCGGGGAGCTGTTTTTT.

V gene TRBV6-6 combines with J gene TRBJ1-3, with 9 bases lining up with TRBD1. Germline trimming cut 2 bases from V and 4 bases from J; bases unmatched to any gene: 6. This CDR3 has 16 amino acids. Germline V lookup: CDR1 MNHNY, CDR2 SVGAGI (reference sequence). In DNA form, the CDR3 reads TGTGCCAGCAGTTACCCGGGACAGGGTATCGGAAACACCATATATTTT. Protein product: CASSYPGQGIGNTIYF.

J is TRBJ1-2 and V is TRBV10-3, with 12 bases that match TRBD1. Germline V lookup: CDR1 ENHRY, CDR2 SYGVKD. There are 16 residues in the CDR3. After removal of 10 bases from V and 7 bases from J, the junction contained 16 bases not matched to a gene. As DNA, the CDR3 is TGTGCCACGCATTCCGGGACAGGGGGCGCTCGGGGTGGCTACACCTTC. It codes for CATHSGTGGARGGYTF.

The J gene is TRBJ1-2, the V gene TRBV5-1; D gene ambiguous. The V gene lost 0 bases and the J gene lost 4 bases, with 13 bases spanning the gap. Per the germline V gene, CDR1 is SGHRS and CDR2 is YFSETQ. The CDR3 is 15 amino acids. CDR3 amino acids: CASSLAGGRSYGYTF. The CDR3, as DNA: TGCGCCAGCAGCTTGGCCGGAGGCAGGAGCTATGGCTACACCTTC.

The V call is TRBV5-8, the J call TRBJ2-3; a possible D gene is TRBD2 (6 bases). The germline gives CDR1 SGHTS, CDR2 YDEGEE. This CDR3 has 15 amino acids. Trimming removed 0 bases from V and 1 base from J, with 9 bases in between. The CDR3 coding sequence is TGTGCCAGCAGCTTGGGCTCGGGGGGCACAGATACGCAGTATTTT. Amino acids: CASSLGSGGTDTQYF.

This clone was counted a few times. This chain joins TRBV2 and TRBJ1-6; unclear D gene. Germline V gives CDR1 SNHLY, CDR2 FYNNEI. The CDR3 extends over 13 amino acids. V lost 6 bases to trimming and J lost 4 bases, with 7 bases between them. The CDR3 coding sequence is TGTGCCAGCAGAGTCAGTTATAATTCACCCCTCCACTTT. Protein sequence: CASRVSYNSPLHF. The entire variable domain, with the rest obtained from reference TRBV2 and TRBJ1-6, is as follows: EPEVTQTPSHQVTQMGQEVILRCVPISNHLYFYWYRQILGQKVEFLVSFYNNEISEKSEIFDDQFSVERPDGSNFTLKIRSTKLEDSAMYFCASRVSYNSPLHFGNGTRLTVT.